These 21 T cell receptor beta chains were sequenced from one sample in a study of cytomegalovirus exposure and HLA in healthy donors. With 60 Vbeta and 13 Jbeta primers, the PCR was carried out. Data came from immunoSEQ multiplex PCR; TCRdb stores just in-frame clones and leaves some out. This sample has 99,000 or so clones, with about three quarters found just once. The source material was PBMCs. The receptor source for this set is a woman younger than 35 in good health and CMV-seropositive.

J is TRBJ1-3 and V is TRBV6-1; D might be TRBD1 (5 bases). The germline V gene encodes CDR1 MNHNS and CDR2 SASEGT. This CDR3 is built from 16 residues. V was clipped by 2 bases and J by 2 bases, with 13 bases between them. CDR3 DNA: TGTGCCAGCAGTGAATGGGGCAGCCCTCCTGGAAACACCATATATTTT. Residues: CASSEWGSPPGNTIYF.

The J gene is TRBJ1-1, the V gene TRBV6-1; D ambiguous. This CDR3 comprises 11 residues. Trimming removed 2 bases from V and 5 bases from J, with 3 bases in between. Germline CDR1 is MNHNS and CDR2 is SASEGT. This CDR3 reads CASSERTEAFF. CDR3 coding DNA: TGTGCCAGCAGTGAACGGACTGAAGCTTTCTTT.

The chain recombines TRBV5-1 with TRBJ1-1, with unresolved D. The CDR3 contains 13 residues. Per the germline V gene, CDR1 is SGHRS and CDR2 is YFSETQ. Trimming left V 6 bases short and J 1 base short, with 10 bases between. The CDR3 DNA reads TGCGCCAGCAAGATAGACAAGAACACTGAAGCTTTCTTT. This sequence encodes CASKIDKNTEAFF.

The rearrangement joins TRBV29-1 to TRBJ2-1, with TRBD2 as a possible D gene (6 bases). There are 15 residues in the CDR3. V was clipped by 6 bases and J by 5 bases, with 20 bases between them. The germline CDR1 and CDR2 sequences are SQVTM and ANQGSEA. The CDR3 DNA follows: TGCAGCGTCCCCACCGGAGGGCCGTTTGACAATGAGCAGTTCTTC. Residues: CSVPTGGPFDNEQFF.

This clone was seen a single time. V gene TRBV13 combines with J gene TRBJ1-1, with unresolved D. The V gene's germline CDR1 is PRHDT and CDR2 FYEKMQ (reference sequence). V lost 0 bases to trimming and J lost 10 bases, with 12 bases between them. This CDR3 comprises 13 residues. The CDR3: CASSLGRVEGAFF. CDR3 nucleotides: TGTGCCAGCAGCTTAGGCCGGGTCGAAGGAGCTTTCTTT.

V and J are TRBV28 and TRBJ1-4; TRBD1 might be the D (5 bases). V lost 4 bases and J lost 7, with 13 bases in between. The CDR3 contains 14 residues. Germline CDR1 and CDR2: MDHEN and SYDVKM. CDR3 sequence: CASSWGPRGEKLFF. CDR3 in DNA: TGTGCCAGCAGTTGGGGACCGCGGGGTGAAAAACTGTTTTTT.

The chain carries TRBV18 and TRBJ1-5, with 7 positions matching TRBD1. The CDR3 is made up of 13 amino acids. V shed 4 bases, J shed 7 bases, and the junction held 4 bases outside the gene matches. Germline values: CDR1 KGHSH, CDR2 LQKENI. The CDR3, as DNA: TGTGCCAGCTCACAAATACAGGGGCAGCCCCAGCATTTT. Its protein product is CASSQIQGQPQHF.

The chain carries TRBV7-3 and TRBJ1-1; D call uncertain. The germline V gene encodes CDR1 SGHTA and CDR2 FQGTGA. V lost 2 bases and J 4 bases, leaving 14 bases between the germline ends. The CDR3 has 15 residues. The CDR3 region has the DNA TGTGCCAGCAGCTTAGAGAGCGGGCCGGGCACTGAAGCTTTCTTT. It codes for CASSLESGPGTEAFF.

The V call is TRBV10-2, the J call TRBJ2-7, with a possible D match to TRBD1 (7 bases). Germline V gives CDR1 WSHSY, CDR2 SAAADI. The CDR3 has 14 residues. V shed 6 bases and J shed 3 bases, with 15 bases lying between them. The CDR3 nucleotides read TGCGCCAGCAGCGGGACAGTCGGGAGCTACGAGCAGTACTTC. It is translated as CASSGTVGSYEQYF.

In DNA form, the CDR3 reads TGCAGTACCCGGAGCTCCTACAATGAGCAGTTCTTC. This translates into CSTRSSYNEQFF. The chain employs TRBV29-1 and TRBJ2-1, with D unresolved. The CDR3 is 12 residues long. Germline CDR1 reads SQVTM; CDR2 reads ANQGSEA.

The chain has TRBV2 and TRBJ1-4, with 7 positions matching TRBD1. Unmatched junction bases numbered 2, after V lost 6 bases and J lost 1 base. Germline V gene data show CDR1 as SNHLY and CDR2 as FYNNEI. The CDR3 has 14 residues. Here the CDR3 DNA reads TGTGCCAGCAGGGGGACAGTAACTAATGAAAAACTGTTTTTT. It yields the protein CASRGTVTNEKLFF.

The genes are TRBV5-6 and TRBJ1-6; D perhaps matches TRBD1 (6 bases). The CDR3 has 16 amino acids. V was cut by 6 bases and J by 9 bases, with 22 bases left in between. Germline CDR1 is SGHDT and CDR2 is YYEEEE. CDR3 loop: CASMGAGRLGFSPLHF. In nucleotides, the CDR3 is TGTGCCAGCATGGGGGCAGGGAGACTTGGGTTTTCACCCCTCCACTTT. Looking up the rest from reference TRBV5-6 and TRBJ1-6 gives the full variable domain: DAGVTQSPTHLIKTRGQQVTLRCSPKSGHDTVSWYQQALGQGPQFIFQYYEEEERQRGNFPDRFSGHQFPNYSSELNVNALLLGDSALYLCASMGAGRLGFSPLHFGNGTRLTVT.

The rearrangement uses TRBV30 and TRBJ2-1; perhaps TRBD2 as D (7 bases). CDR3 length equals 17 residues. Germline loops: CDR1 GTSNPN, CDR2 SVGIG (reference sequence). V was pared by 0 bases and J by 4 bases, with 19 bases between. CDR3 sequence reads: CAWSVRRGGPIYNEQFF. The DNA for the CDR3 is TGTGCCTGGAGTGTACGTAGGGGGGGGCCCATTTACAATGAGCAGTTCTTC.

The CDR3 coding sequence is TGTGCCAGCAGTGATGGTGTGGAGGGTAATCGGTTTTTT. Translation gives CASSDGVEGNRFF. This chain uses TRBV6-1 with TRBJ1-4; D gene unclear. The germline V gene has CDR1 MNHNS and CDR2 SASEGT. The length of the CDR3 is 13 residues. V dropped 3 bases and J dropped 16 bases, with 18 bases sitting between them.

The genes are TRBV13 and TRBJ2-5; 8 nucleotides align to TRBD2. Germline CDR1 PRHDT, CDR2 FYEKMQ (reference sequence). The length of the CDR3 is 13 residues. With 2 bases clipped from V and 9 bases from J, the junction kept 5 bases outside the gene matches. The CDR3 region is CASSLSPAGAQYF. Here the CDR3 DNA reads TGTGCCAGCAGCTTAAGTCCAGCGGGAGCCCAGTACTTC.

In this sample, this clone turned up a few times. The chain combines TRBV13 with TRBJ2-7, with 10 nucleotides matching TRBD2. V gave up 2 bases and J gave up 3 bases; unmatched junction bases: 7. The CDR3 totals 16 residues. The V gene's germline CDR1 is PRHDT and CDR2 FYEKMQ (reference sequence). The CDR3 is CASSLNLGLAIYEQYF. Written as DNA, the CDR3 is TGTGCCAGCAGCTTAAACCTGGGACTAGCGATCTACGAGCAGTACTTC.

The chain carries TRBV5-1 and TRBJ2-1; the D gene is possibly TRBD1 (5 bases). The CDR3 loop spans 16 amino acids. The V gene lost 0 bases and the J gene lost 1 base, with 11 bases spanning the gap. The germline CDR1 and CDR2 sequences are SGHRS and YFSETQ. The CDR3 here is CASSLEGPRSYNEQFF. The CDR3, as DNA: TGCGCCAGCAGCTTGGAGGGGCCCCGGTCCTACAATGAGCAGTTCTTC.

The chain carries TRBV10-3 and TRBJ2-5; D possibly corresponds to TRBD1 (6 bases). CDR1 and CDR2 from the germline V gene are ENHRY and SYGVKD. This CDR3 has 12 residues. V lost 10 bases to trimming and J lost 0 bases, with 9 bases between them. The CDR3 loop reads CATRDNQETQYF. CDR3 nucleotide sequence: TGTGCCACCCGGGACAACCAAGAGACCCAGTACTTC.

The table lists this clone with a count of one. CDR3 sequence: CSVGDRAGEQYF. In nucleotides, the CDR3 is TGCAGCGTTGGGGACAGGGCGGGCGAGCAGTACTTC. This chain joins TRBV29-1 and TRBJ2-7, with 9 bases fitting TRBD1. Trimming removed 4 bases from V and 6 bases from J; junction bases left unmatched: 4. The CDR3 length is 12 residues. Germline CDR1 and CDR2: SQVTM and ANQGSEA.

CDR3 loop: CASSSRPQGAVWQPQHF. The CDR3 DNA reads TGTGCCAGCAGTTCCCGTCCGCAGGGGGCAGTTTGGCAGCCCCAGCATTTT. The chain employs TRBV28 and TRBJ1-5; 8 nucleotides align to TRBD1. CDR3 size: 17 residues. V lost 4 bases to trimming and J lost 7 bases; unmatched junction nucleotides: 15. Looked up from germline, CDR1 is MDHEN and CDR2 is SYDVKM. The variable domain in full, with the rest retrieved from reference TRBV28 and TRBJ1-5, is DVKVTQSSRYLVKRTGEKVFLECVQDMDHENMFWYRQDPGLGLRLIYFSYDVKMKEKGDIPEGYSVSREKKERFSLILESASTNQTSMYLCASSSRPQGAVWQPQHFGDGTRLSIL.

CDR3 residues: CASSVGAGSYNEQFF. CDR3 bases: TGTGCCAGCAGCGTAGGGGCGGGGAGCTACAATGAGCAGTTCTTC. The chain carries TRBV9 and TRBJ2-1; D is perhaps TRBD2 (6 bases). Trimming left V 0 bases short and J 3 bases short, with 10 bases between. The germline CDR1 and CDR2 sequences are SGDLS and YYNGEE. The CDR3 spans 15 residues.